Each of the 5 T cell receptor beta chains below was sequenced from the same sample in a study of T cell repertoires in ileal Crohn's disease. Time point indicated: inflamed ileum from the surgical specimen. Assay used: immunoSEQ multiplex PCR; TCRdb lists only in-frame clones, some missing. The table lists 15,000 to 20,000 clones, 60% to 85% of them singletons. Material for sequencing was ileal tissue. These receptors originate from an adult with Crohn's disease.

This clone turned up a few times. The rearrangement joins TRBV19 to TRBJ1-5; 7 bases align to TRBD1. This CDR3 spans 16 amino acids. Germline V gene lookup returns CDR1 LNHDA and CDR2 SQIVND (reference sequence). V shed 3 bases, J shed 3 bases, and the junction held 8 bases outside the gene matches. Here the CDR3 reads CASSILRTGYNQPQHF. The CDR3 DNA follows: TGTGCCAGTAGTATCCTACGGACAGGCTACAATCAGCCCCAGCATTTT.

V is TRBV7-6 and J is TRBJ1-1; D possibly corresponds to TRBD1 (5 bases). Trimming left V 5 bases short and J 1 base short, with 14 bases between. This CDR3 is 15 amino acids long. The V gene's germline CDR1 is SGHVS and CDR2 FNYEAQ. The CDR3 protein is CASSPNPQGNTEAFF. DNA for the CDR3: TGTGCCAGCAGCCCGAACCCCCAGGGGAACACTGAAGCTTTCTTT. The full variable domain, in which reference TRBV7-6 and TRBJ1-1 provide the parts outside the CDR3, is GAGVSQSPRYKVTKRGQDVALRCDPISGHVSLYWYRQALGQGPEFLTYFNYEAQQDKSGLPNDRFSAERPEGSISTLTIQRTEQRDSAMYRCASSPNPQGNTEAFFGQGTRLTVV.

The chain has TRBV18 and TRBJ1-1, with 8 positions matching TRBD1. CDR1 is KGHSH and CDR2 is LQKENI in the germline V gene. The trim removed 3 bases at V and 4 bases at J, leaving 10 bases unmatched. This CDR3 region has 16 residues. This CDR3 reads CASSPGQGGSGTEAFF. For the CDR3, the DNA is TGTGCCAGCTCACCCGGACAGGGAGGCAGTGGCACTGAAGCTTTCTTT.

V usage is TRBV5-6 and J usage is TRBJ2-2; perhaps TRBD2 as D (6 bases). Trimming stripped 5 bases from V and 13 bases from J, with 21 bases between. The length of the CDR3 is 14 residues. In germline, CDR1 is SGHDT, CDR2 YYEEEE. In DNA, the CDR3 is TGTGCCAGCAGGCACGGGACTTGGGATACGGGGCTGTTTTTT. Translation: CASRHGTWDTGLFF.

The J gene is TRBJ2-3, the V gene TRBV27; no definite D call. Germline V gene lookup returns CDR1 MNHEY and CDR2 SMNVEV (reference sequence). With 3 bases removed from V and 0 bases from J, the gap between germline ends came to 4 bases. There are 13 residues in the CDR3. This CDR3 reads CASSFGSTDTQYF. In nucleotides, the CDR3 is TGTGCCAGCAGTTTCGGGAGCACAGATACGCAGTATTTT.